A single sample gave rise to the 16 T cell receptor beta chains below, sequenced in a study of OX40 agonist ivuxolimab in advanced cancers. This table comes from immunoSEQ multiplex PCR, and its TCRdb copy is limited to in-frame clones, with some not included. The table includes roughly 15,000 clones, roughly nine tenths detected once. Sample: CD4+ or CD8+ T cells sorted from blood, taken in a trial of the OX40 agonist ivuxolimab. All receptors come from an adult with an advanced solid tumor such as melanoma, head and neck, liver or kidney cancer.

This clone was observed a single time. J is TRBJ1-5 and V is TRBV12-5; TRBD1 is a possible D gene (6 bases). The CDR3 is made up of 17 amino acids. Germline loops: CDR1 LGHNT, CDR2 FRNRAP. Trimming stripped 1 base from V and 0 bases from J, with 13 bases between. The CDR3 is CASGLAQGPYSNQPQHF. The CDR3, as DNA: TGTGCTAGTGGTTTGGCCCAGGGGCCTTATAGCAATCAGCCCCAGCATTTT.

V is TRBV5-4 and J is TRBJ1-6; a possible D gene is TRBD1 (6 bases). The V gene's germline CDR1 is SGHNT and CDR2 YYREEE (reference sequence). The ends were cut back, 3 bases at V and 7 bases at J, with 8 bases in the middle. The CDR3 contains 13 residues. The CDR3 sequence: CASSYQGNSPLHF. In DNA form, the CDR3 reads TGTGCCAGCAGCTACCAGGGGAATTCACCCCTCCACTTT. Variable domain in full (rest from reference TRBV5-4 and TRBJ1-6): ETGVTQSPTHLIKTRGQQVTLRCSSQSGHNTVSWYQQALGQGPQFIFQYYREEENGRGNFPPRFSGLQFPNYSSELNVNALELDDSALYLCASSYQGNSPLHFGNGTRLTVT.

This CDR3 is CASSPDRGRNTGELFF. The CDR3 DNA is TGTGCCAGCAGCCCGGACAGGGGGCGGAACACCGGGGAGCTGTTTTTT. V usage is TRBV7-2 and J usage is TRBJ2-2, with 11 bases matching TRBD1. The CDR3 length is 16 residues. Germline CDR1 reads SGHTA; CDR2 reads FQGNSA. The J segment lost 1 base and the V segment lost 5 bases, leaving 3 bases of the junction unmatched.

The chain has TRBV2 and TRBJ1-1, with unresolved D. There are 11 residues in the CDR3. The V end was cut by 8 bases, the J end by 1 base, with 5 bases between. Germline V gives CDR1 SNHLY, CDR2 FYNNEI. CDR3 nucleotide sequence: TGTGCCAGCTACCCGAACACTGAAGCTTTCTTT. It translates to CASYPNTEAFF.

The rearrangement uses TRBV29-1 and TRBJ2-7; the match to TRBD2 covers 15 bases. Germline V gene data show CDR1 as SQVTM and CDR2 as ANQGSEA. J gave up 2 bases and V 3 bases, and 2 bases lay outside the gene matches. There are 15 residues in the CDR3. The DNA for the CDR3 is TGCAGCGTTGACGGACTAGCGGGAGGGCCCTACGAGCAGTACTTC. Translation gives CSVDGLAGGPYEQYF.

J is TRBJ2-2 and V is TRBV15, with 12 bases lining up with TRBD1. The CDR3 consists of 16 residues. The ends lost 7 bases at V and 7 bases at J; junction bases unmatched: 10. Germline-derived CDR1 and CDR2 are LNHNV and YYDKDF (reference sequence). CDR3 amino acids: CATTQRDRGRVGELFF. CDR3 DNA: TGTGCCACCACCCAAAGGGACAGGGGGCGGGTCGGGGAGCTGTTTTTT.

The chain has TRBV6-5 and TRBJ1-1, with D tentatively TRBD1 (5 bases). The CDR3 has 13 residues. Deletions cut 0 bases from V and 10 bases from J, with 12 bases between. Per the germline V gene, CDR1 is MNHEY and CDR2 is SVGAGI. The chain's CDR3 is CASSYSRSGTAFF. Written as DNA, the CDR3 is TGTGCCAGCAGTTACTCGAGGTCAGGGACAGCTTTCTTT.

The gene calls are TRBV19 and TRBJ2-7; perhaps TRBD1 as D (5 bases). Trimming left V 2 bases short and J 5 bases short, with 13 bases between. CDR1 is LNHDA, CDR2 SQIVND, per germline (reference sequence). The CDR3 is made up of 14 amino acids. CDR3 sequence: CASSIYLGQNEQYF. Written as DNA, the CDR3 is TGTGCCAGTAGTATATACCTTGGACAAAACGAGCAGTACTTC. Full variable domain (missing parts from reference TRBV19 and TRBJ2-7): DGGITQSPKYLFRKEGQNVTLSCEQNLNHDAMYWYRQDPGQGLRLIYYSQIVNDFQKGDIAEGYSVSREKKESFPLTVTSAQKNPTAFYLCASSIYLGQNEQYFGPGTRLTVT.

This clone showed up just a few times. The chain has TRBV7-3 and TRBJ2-2; 9 bases line up with TRBD2. CDR1 SGHTA and CDR2 FQGTGA come from the germline V gene. V shed 5 bases and J 2 bases; nucleotides not matched to a gene: 9. The CDR3 runs 17 residues. CDR3 sequence reads: CASSANPGLANTGELFF. In nucleotides, the CDR3 is TGTGCCAGCAGCGCCAATCCGGGACTAGCCAACACCGGGGAGCTGTTTTTT.

The chain has TRBV7-9 and TRBJ2-7; D not certain. The germline CDR1 and CDR2 sequences are SEHNR and FQNEAQ (reference sequence). There are 13 residues in the CDR3. The germline V and J ends were trimmed by 3 bases and 2 bases, with 8 bases remaining between them. CDR3 amino acids: CASSLAPTYEQYF. The CDR3 coding sequence is TGTGCCAGCAGCTTGGCCCCAACCTACGAGCAGTACTTC.

This chain connects TRBV19 to TRBJ1-5; 12 bases line up with TRBD1. The CDR3 has 17 amino acids. V shed 4 bases, J shed 5 bases, and the junction held 9 bases outside the gene matches. Germline V CDR1 and CDR2: LNHDA, SQIVND (reference sequence). The CDR3 coding sequence is TGTGCCAGTAGTAACGAACCGGGACAGGGGGCTTATCAGCCCCAGCATTTT. Its translation is CASSNEPGQGAYQPQHF. The full variable domain, in which reference TRBV19 and TRBJ1-5 provide the parts outside the CDR3, is DGGITQSPKYLFRKEGQNVTLSCEQNLNHDAMYWYRQDPGQGLRLIYYSQIVNDFQKGDIAEGYSVSREKKESFPLTVTSAQKNPTAFYLCASSNEPGQGAYQPQHFGDGTRLSIL.

This chain links TRBV4-1 with TRBJ2-5, with a tentative D call TRBD1 (5 bases). CDR3 length equals 14 residues. The ends were cut back, 2 bases at V and 2 bases at J, with 9 bases in the middle. Germline CDR1 reads MGHRA; CDR2 reads YSYEKL. CDR3: CASSQIGDQETQYF. CDR3 nucleotide sequence: TGCGCCAGCAGCCAAATAGGGGATCAAGAGACCCAGTACTTC.

The J gene is TRBJ2-1, the V gene TRBV25-1, with 13 bases fitting TRBD2. The CDR3 has 17 residues. V lost 4 bases to trimming and J lost 1 base; unmatched junction nucleotides: 4. Germline V lookup: CDR1 MGHDK, CDR2 SYGVNS. The CDR3 DNA follows: TGTGCCAGCAGTGGGACTAGCGGGAGACTGTCCTACAATGAGCAGTTCTTC. Its translation is CASSGTSGRLSYNEQFF.

The CDR3 here is CASSSGGNLAKNIQYF. The DNA of the CDR3 is TGTGCCAGCAGTTCGGGGGGGAATCTAGCCAAAAACATTCAGTACTTC. The chain recombines TRBV27 with TRBJ2-4, with 8 bases that match TRBD2. CDR1 and CDR2 (germline): MNHEY, SMNVEV (reference sequence). V trimming: 4 bases; J trimming: 0 bases; junction bases outside the gene matches: 5. This CDR3 has 16 amino acids.

The J gene is TRBJ2-1, the V gene TRBV27, with TRBD2 identical over 8 bases. V dropped 1 base and J dropped 6; count of bases not matched to a gene: 8. Germline assignment: CDR1 MNHEY and CDR2 SMNVEV (reference sequence). This CDR3 contains 16 residues. The CDR3 DNA is TGTGCCAGCAGTTTATATATGGGGGGACTAGTCAATGAGCAGTTCTTC. It specifies CASSLYMGGLVNEQFF.

The rearrangement joins TRBV4-1 to TRBJ1-1, with D possibly matching TRBD1 (5 bases). This CDR3 spans 15 amino acids. V lost 4 bases to trimming and J lost 3 bases, with 15 bases between them. Germline lookup yields CDR1 MGHRA and CDR2 YSYEKL. Here the CDR3 DNA reads TGCGCCAGCAGCCCTGGGACTTTGTTGTACACTGAAGCTTTCTTT. It specifies CASSPGTLLYTEAFF.